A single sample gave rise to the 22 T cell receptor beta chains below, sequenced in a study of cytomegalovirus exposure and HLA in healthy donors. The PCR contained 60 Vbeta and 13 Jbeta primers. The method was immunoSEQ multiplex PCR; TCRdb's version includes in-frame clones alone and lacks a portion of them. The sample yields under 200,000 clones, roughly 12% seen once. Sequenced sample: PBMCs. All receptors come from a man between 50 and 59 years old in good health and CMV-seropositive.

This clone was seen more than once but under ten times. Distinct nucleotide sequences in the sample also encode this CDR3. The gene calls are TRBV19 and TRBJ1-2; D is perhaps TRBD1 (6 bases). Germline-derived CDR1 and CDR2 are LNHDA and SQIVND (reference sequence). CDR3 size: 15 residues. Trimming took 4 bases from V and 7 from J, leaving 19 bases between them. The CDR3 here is CASSTRGQILSGYTF. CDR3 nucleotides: TGTGCCAGTAGTACCAGGGGCCAGATTCTATCTGGCTACACCTTC.

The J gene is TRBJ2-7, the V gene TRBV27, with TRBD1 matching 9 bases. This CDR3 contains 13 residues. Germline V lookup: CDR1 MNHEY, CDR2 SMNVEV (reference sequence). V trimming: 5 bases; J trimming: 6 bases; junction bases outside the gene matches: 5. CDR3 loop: CASSPGTGFEQYF. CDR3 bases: TGTGCCAGCAGTCCCGGGACAGGGTTCGAGCAGTACTTC.

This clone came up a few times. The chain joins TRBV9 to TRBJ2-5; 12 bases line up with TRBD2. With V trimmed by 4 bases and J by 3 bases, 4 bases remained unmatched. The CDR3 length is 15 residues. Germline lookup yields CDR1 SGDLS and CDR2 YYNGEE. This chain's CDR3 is CASSPRLAGEETQYF. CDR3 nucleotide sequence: TGTGCCAGCAGCCCACGACTAGCGGGGGAAGAGACCCAGTACTTC.

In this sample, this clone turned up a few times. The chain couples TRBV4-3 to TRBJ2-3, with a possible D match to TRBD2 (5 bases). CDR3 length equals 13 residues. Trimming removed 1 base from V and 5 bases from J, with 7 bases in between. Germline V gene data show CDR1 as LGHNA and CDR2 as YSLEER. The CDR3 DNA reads TGCGCCAGCAGCCAAGGTGAGGGAGATACGCAGTATTTT. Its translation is CASSQGEGDTQYF.

The CDR3 spells CASRFRPEAFF. The CDR3 nucleotides read TGTGCCAGCAGATTTCGTCCTGAAGCTTTCTTT. The chain has TRBV5-8 and TRBJ1-1; D gene ambiguous. The CDR3 totals 11 residues. The germline CDR1 and CDR2 sequences are SGHTS and YDEGEE. Between the trimmed V and J ends, which lost 5 bases and 6 bases, there was a span of 8 bases. The whole variable domain, remainder taken from reference TRBV5-8 and TRBJ1-1, is EAGVTQSPTHLIKTRGQQATLRCSPISGHTSVYWYQQALGLGLQFLLWYDEGEERNRGNFPPRFSGRQFPNYSSELNVNALELEDSALYLCASRFRPEAFFGQGTRLTVV.

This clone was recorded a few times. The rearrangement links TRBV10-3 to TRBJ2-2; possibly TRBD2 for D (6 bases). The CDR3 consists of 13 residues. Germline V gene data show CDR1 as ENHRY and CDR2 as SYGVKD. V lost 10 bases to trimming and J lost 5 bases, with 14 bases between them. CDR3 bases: TGTGCCAACAAAGCGGAGGGGACCGGGGAGCTGTTTTTT. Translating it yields CANKAEGTGELFF.

The CDR3 here is CAWRGRGVNTGELFF. The CDR3 DNA reads TGTGCCTGGAGAGGGCGGGGGGTGAACACCGGGGAGCTGTTTTTT. The V call is TRBV30, the J call TRBJ2-2; 8 nucleotides agree with TRBD2. The CDR3 has 15 amino acids. Germline CDR1 is GTSNPN and CDR2 is SVGIG (reference sequence). Trimming at V came to 3 bases and at J to 1 base, leaving 4 bases not matched to a gene.

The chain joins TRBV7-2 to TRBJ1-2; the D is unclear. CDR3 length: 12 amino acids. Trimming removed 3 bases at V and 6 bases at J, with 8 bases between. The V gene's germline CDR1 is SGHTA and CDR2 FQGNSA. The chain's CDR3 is CASSFRTDGYTF. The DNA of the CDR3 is TGTGCCAGCAGCTTCCGAACAGATGGCTACACCTTC.

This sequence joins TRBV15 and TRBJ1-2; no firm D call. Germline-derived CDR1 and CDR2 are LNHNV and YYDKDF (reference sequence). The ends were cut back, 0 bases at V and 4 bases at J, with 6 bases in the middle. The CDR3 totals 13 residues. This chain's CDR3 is CATSRDNIYGYTF. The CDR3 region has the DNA TGTGCCACCAGCAGAGATAACATCTATGGCTACACCTTC.

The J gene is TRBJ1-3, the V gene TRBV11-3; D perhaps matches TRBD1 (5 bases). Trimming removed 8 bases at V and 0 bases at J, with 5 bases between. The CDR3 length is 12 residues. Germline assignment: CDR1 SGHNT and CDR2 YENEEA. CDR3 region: CASQGSGNTIYF. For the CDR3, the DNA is TGTGCCAGCCAGGGCTCTGGAAACACCATATATTTT. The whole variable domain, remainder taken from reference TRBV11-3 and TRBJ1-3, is EAGVVQSPRYKIIEKKQPVAFWCNPISGHNTLYWYLQNLGQGPELLIRYENEEAVDDSQLPKDRFSAERLKGVDSTLKIQPAELGDSAVYLCASQGSGNTIYFGEGSWLTVV.

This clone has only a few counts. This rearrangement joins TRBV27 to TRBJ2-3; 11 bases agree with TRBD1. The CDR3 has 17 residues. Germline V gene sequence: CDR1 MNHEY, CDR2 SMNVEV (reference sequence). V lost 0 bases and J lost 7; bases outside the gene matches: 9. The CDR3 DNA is TGTGCCAGCAGTTTATCGTTGCGGGACAGGGGGAAATATACGCAGTATTTT. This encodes CASSLSLRDRGKYTQYF.

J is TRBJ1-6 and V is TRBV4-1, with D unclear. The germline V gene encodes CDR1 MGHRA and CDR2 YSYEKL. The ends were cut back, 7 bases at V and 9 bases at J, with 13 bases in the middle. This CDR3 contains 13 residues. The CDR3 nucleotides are TGCGCCAGCACCGGAGGGTCTGGTTCACCCCTCCACTTT. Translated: CASTGGSGSPLHF.

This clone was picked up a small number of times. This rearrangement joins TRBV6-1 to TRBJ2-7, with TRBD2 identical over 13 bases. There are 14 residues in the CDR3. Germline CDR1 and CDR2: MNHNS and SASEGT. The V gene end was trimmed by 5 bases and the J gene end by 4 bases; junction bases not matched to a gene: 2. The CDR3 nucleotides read TGTGCCAGCAGTCGGACTAGCGGGGGTTACGAGCAGTACGTC. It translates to CASSRTSGGYEQYV.

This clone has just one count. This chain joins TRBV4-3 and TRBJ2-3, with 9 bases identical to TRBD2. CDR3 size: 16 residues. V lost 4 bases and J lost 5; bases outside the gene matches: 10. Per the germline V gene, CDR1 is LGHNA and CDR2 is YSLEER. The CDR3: CASSRLGSGGKDTQYF. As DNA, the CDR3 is TGCGCCAGCAGCCGCCTTGGGAGCGGGGGGAAAGATACGCAGTATTTT.

Here the CDR3 DNA reads TGTGCCAGCCGGGACAGGGGGAAGGAGCAGTACTTC. Residues: CASRDRGKEQYF. The chain employs TRBV2 and TRBJ2-7; TRBD1 matches 11 bases. Germline V gene data show CDR1 as SNHLY and CDR2 as FYNNEI. The CDR3 spans 12 residues. The V and J ends lost 8 bases and 7 bases, in that order; junction bases with no gene match: 4. The full variable domain, with the rest looked up from reference TRBV2 and TRBJ2-7, is EPEVTQTPSHQVTQMGQEVILRCVPISNHLYFYWYRQILGQKVEFLVSFYNNEISEKSEIFDDQFSVERPDGSNFTLKIRSTKLEDSAMYFCASRDRGKEQYFGPGTRLTVT.

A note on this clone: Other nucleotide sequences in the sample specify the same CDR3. The CDR3 nucleotides read TGTGCCAGCAGTGTAGGGACTCCGAACACTGAAGCTTTCTTT. As protein: CASSVGTPNTEAFF. The chain employs TRBV6-1 and TRBJ1-1; possible D gene TRBD1, 5 bases. The V end lost 4 bases, the J end lost 1 base, and 10 bases lay between the germline ends. CDR1 and CDR2 from the germline V gene are MNHNS and SASEGT. The CDR3 is 14 residues long.

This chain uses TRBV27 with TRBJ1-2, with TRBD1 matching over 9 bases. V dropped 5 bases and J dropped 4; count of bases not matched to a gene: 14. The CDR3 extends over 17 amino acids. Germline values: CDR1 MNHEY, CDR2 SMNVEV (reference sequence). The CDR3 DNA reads TGTGCCAGCAGTCCACTAATCGGGACAGGGTCTTTCTATGGCTACACCTTC. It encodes CASSPLIGTGSFYGYTF.

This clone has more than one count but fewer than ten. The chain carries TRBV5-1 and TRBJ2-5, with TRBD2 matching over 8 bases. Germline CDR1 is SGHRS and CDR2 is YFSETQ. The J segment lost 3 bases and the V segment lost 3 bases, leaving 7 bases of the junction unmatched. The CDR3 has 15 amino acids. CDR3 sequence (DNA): TGCGCCAGCAGCTCAGGGACTAGTCGTGAAGAGACCCAGTACTTC. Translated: CASSSGTSREETQYF.

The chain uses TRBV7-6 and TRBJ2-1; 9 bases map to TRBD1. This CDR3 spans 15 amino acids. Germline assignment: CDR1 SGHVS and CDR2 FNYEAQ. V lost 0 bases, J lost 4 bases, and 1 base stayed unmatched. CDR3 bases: TGTGCCAGCAGCTTAGCTGGACAGGGGTACAATGAGCAGTTCTTC. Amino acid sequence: CASSLAGQGYNEQFF.

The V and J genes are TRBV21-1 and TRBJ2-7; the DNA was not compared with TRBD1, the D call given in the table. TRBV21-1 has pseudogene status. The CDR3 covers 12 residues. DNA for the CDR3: TGTGCCAGCGGTAAGGACACCTACGAGCAGTACGTC. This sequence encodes CASGKDTYEQYV.

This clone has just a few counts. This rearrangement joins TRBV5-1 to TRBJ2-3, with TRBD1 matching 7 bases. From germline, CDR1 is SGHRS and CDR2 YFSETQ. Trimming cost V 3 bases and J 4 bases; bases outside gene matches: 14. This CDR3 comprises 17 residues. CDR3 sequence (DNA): TGCGCCAGCAGCTCCGACGCGGACAGGCCATTGGCAGATACGCAGTATTTT. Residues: CASSSDADRPLADTQYF.

The CDR3 region is CASSLRTGLNSPLHF. The CDR3 nucleotides read TGTGCCAGCAGCTTGAGGACAGGTTTGAATTCACCCCTCCACTTT. This chain joins TRBV11-3 and TRBJ1-6, with 7 positions matching TRBD1. Germline lookup yields CDR1 SGHNT and CDR2 YENEEA. The CDR3 extends over 15 amino acids. J gave up 7 bases and V 3 bases, and 6 bases lay outside the gene matches.